The present entry profiles one T cell receptor beta chain with its context. What it binds is not known. Primers for the PCR totalled 60 Vbeta and 13 Jbeta. Libraries were prepared by immunoSEQ multiplex PCR; TCRdb keeps only in-frame clonotypes and omits some of them. The sample carries about 200,000 clones, about 83% recorded once. This entry is derived from a study of cytomegalovirus exposure and HLA in healthy donors. Overall study findings and caveats: Most TCR sequences showed up rarely, but some public TCRs showed up in many donors. Prior analysis indicated that the majority of TCR beta V segments exhibited productivity approximately 87% or approximately 30% of the time.

Germline assignment: CDR1 SNHLY and CDR2 FYNNEI. V lost 3 bases and J 4 bases, leaving 12 bases between the germline ends. The CDR3 contains 15 residues. The sequenced sample was PBMCs. This TCR was recovered from a girl aged 5-17 years in good health and CMV-seronegative. The chain couples TRBV2 to TRBJ1-4, with a tentative D call TRBD1 (6 bases). The CDR3 sequence: CASSDRTALNEKLFF. CDR3 sequence (DNA): TGTGCCAGCAGTGACCGGACAGCCCTTAATGAAAAACTGTTTTTT.